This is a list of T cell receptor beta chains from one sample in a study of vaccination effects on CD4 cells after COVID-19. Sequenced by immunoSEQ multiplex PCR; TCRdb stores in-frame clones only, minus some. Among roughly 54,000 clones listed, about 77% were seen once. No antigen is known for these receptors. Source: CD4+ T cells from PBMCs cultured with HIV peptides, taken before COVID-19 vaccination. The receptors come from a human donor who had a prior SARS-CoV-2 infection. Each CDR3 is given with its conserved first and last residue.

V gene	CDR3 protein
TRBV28	CASSFVLNTEAFF
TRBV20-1	CSANDVGYGYTF
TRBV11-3	CASSPGLAGGYEQYF
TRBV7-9	CASSPGTSGGAGGTDTQYF
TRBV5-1	CASSLGRPYEQYF
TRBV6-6	CASSYGGAGYNEQFF
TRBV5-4	CASSTGVPGNTIYF
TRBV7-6	CASSCRGAPYGEQFF
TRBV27	CASRTTGGRSYNEQFF
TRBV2	CASSGQGSWEKLFF
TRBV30	CAWRELAGVYGYTF
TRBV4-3	CASSPTSAGTGSYEQYF
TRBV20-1	CSASRTDRSSYEQYF
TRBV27	CASSLRRDYMNTEAFF
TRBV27	CASSQTRGSGANVLTF
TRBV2	CASSPEGRDSSISYEQYF
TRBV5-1	CASSPRRSSSYNEQFF
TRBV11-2	CASSLSPTLAKNIQYF
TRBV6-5	CASSYSDRNGYTF
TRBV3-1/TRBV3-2	CASSPPGMAEKLFF
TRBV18	CASSPRQETTSGNTIYF
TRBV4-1	CASSQDDLYQPQHF
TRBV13	CASSPAPSSGRAPGELFF
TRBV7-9	CASSLTSRSNYGYTF
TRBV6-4	CASPRPICGYTF
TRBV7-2	CASSPRDRGRRDTQYF
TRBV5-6	CASSFFQSFFGYTF
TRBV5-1	CASREGTSGRGETQYF
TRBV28	CASSLVQGSQPQHF
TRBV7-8	CASSPSRWDEQYF
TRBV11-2	CASSLVWGKKNTEAFF
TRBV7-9	CASSPRGGINYGYTF
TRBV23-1	CASSRGGQGANEKLFF
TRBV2	CAKGERGRETQYF
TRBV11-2	CASSLGRSWAGELFF
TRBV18	CASSRFEETQYF
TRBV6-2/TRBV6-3	CASSGGLADTGELFF
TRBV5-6	CASSRGLYGYTF
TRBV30	CAWSVNWRNTIYF
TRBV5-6	CASSLGIETQYF
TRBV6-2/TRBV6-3	CASSTRTENQPQHF
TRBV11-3	CASSLTPGTGEFF
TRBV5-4	CASSQYTRNNEQFF
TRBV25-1	CASSDGQLANEKLFF
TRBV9	CASSSGQGSGNTIYF
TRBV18	CASSPQGTDTQYF